This T cell receptor beta chain was recorded in a study of PD-1 blockade in classical Hodgkin lymphoma. No patient escaped relapse after autologous stem cell transplantation, and brentuximab vedotin exposure varied. On this clone itself: Its antigen is still unknown.

Study results and caveats: Baseline TCR diversity was reportedly lower in newly diagnosed patients than healthy donors.

This CDR3 region has 16 residues. Trimming stripped 0 bases from V and 3 bases from J, with 11 bases between. Per the germline V gene, CDR1 is LGHNA and CDR2 is YSLEER. Using immunoSEQ multiplex PCR, the repertoire was profiled, and TCRdb retains in-frame clones only, with some absent. Among 24,000 or so clones, 80% were seen once, and the ten largest hold 15% to 20%. The specimen was peripheral blood mononuclear cells (PBMCs), collected before the second cycle of nivolumab. The chain is built from TRBV4-3 and TRBJ1-4; weak D call: TRBD1 (6 bases). The receptor was derived from a human donor with classical Hodgkin lymphoma. CDR3 sequence: CASSQETGGPNEKLFF. The CDR3 coding sequence is TGCGCCAGCAGCCAAGAAACGGGGGGGCCTAATGAAAAACTGTTTTTT.